The source of this T cell receptor (beta chain) is a study of T cell changes during pregnancy in multiple sclerosis (dated by TCRdb to about 2019). Context from the whole study: In women with multiple sclerosis, the researchers looked at how the T cell repertoire shifted as pregnancy progressed.

The germline V gene encodes CDR1 SQVTM and CDR2 ANQGSEA. V gives up 8 bases and J gives up 2 bases, and the segment between their germline ends measures 15 bases. The CDR3, from cysteine to phenylalanine, totals 13 residues. The entry retains the CDR3 DNA only, 39 bases that are in frame from base 1. Note on this clone: Its specific antigen is unknown. Base quality data are lacking; no much larger clone is found one base away.

Library creation used the immunoSEQ multiplex PCR assay. TCRdb retrieved this table from immuneACCESS and kept in-frame rearrangements only. Not all clones are present; in checked studies, unresolved V genes account for under half, and no reason is known for the remainder. In this sample the table shows 13,000 to 15,000 clones, approximately 95% of which occur a single time. The top ten clones comprise around 2.8% of the sample. This chain is built from TRBV29-1 and TRBJ2-5; TRBD2 is a possible D gene, resting on 5 matching bases. The sample consisted of peripheral blood, taken in the second trimester of pregnancy. The TCR originated in a female donor in good health, enrolled as a control in a pregnancy study. The nucleotides read TGCAGCTTTCAAGGGTGGGAGCAAGAGACCCAGTACTTC. It codes for CSFQGWEQETQYF.